The 29 T cell receptor beta chains in this list originate from one sample, sequenced in a study of CD4 T cells in relation to SARS-CoV-2 and coronaviruses. Unexposed donor CD4+ T cells date from about 2011-2018, before the COVID-19 pandemic. The cells were cultured for around ten days before CD4+ T cells were isolated. The antigens for these receptors are not known. Profiling relied on immunoSEQ multiplex PCR, and the TCRdb table lists in-frame clones only, not all of them. The top ten clones hold around 20% of a sample with roughly 25,000 clones, roughly 80% of them seen once. What was sequenced was CD4+ T cells from PBMCs, cultured in vitro. These TCRs come from a human donor in good health.

The chain has TRBV28 and TRBJ1-5; a weak D match, TRBD1 (6 bases). Trimming took off 4 bases at V and 2 bases at J, with 18 bases between the two ends. Germline CDR1 and CDR2: MDHEN and SYDVKM. The CDR3 runs 17 residues. This CDR3 reads CASSSYYRDPGNQPQHF. CDR3 sequence (DNA): TGTGCCAGCAGTTCGTACTACAGGGATCCGGGCAATCAGCCCCAGCATTTT.

CDR3 protein: CASSPRDRKVSGANVLTF. The CDR3 DNA sequence: TGTGCCAGCAGCCCCCGGGACAGGAAAGTCTCTGGGGCCAACGTCCTGACTTTC. This sequence joins TRBV7-8 and TRBJ2-6; 8 bases are a match to TRBD1. CDR1 and CDR2 (germline): SGHVS, FQNEAQ. V was pared by 5 bases and J by 0 bases, with 9 bases of the junction left unmatched. This CDR3 spans 18 amino acids.

This clone was recorded a few times. The J gene is TRBJ1-1, the V gene TRBV30; TRBD1 is a possible D gene (5 bases). The CDR3 runs to 13 residues. Trimming removed 2 bases at V and 4 bases at J, with 11 bases between. Germline V gives CDR1 GTSNPN, CDR2 SVGIG (reference sequence). The CDR3: CAWSLGPGTEAFF. Here the CDR3 DNA reads TGTGCCTGGAGTCTGGGGCCGGGCACTGAAGCTTTCTTT.

The chain joins TRBV28 to TRBJ1-2; D not certain. The CDR3 contains 14 residues. Germline lookup yields CDR1 MDHEN and CDR2 SYDVKM. V was clipped by 6 bases and J by 4 bases, with 15 bases between them. In nucleotides, the CDR3 is TGTGCCAGCAGAGACCCGGGAGGACTCTATGGCTACACCTTC. Amino acids: CASRDPGGLYGYTF.

The V and J genes are TRBV19 and TRBJ2-6, with D tentatively TRBD2 (5 bases). CDR1 is LNHDA and CDR2 is SQIVND in the germline V gene (reference sequence). The length of the CDR3 is 15 residues. The V end was cut by 6 bases, the J end by 0 bases, with 9 bases between. The CDR3 DNA sequence: TGTGCCAGTAGCAAAACTAGCTCTGGGGCCAACGTCCTGACTTTC. Its protein is CASSKTSSGANVLTF.

The chain combines TRBV28 with TRBJ1-2, with D possibly being TRBD1 (5 bases). V gave up 5 bases and J gave up 7 bases, with 23 bases separating them. Germline CDR1 and CDR2: MDHEN and SYDVKM. The CDR3 is made up of 16 amino acids. CDR3 nucleotides: TGTGCCAGCAGTGGGGAGGGGACCTCGGGGACGAGTGGCTACACCTTC. Its translation is CASSGEGTSGTSGYTF.

The rearrangement joins TRBV7-3 to TRBJ1-2; 12 nucleotides line up with TRBD1. The CDR3 has 14 amino acids. Germline values: CDR1 SGHTA, CDR2 FQGTGA. The V and J ends lost 5 bases and 8 bases, in that order; junction bases with no gene match: 6. The CDR3 loop reads CASSPGQGAYGYTF. The CDR3 DNA sequence: TGTGCCAGCAGCCCGGGACAGGGGGCATACGGCTACACCTTC.

The chain recombines TRBV7-9 with TRBJ1-2, with 8 bases that match TRBD1. Losses at the gene ends were 4 bases for V and 2 bases for J; bases not matched to a gene: 15. The CDR3 contains 18 residues. Germline CDR1 reads SEHNR; CDR2 reads FQNEAQ (reference sequence). The CDR3 protein is CASSYNLLAGTGNYGYTF. The CDR3 DNA reads TGTGCCAGCAGCTATAACCTATTAGCCGGGACAGGAAACTATGGCTACACCTTC.

This clone was found a few times. The rearrangement joins TRBV2 to TRBJ2-7, with TRBD2 matching over 11 bases. The CDR3 is 15 amino acids. V was clipped by 8 bases and J by 5 bases; unmatched bases: 11. CDR1 and CDR2 (germline): SNHLY, FYNNEI. Here the CDR3 reads CASGRSGRANDEQYF. DNA for the CDR3: TGTGCCAGCGGACGTAGCGGGAGGGCTAATGACGAGCAGTACTTC.

V and J are TRBV5-1 and TRBJ2-7, with TRBD1 identical over 8 bases. The germline CDR1 and CDR2 sequences are SGHRS and YFSETQ. Trimming cost V 3 bases and J 4 bases; bases outside gene matches: 9. CDR3 length: 15 residues. The CDR3 nucleotides are TGCGCCAGCAGCTATTCAGGGGGCCCGAATTACGAGCAGTACTTC. Translating gives CASSYSGGPNYEQYF.

The chain joins TRBV6-1 to TRBJ2-3; D unresolved. V gave up 1 base and J gave up 5 bases, with 4 bases separating them. The CDR3 runs to 12 residues. Per the germline V gene, CDR1 is MNHNS and CDR2 is SASEGT. CDR3 sequence (DNA): TGTGCCAGCAGTGAAGTTGTAGATACGCAGTATTTT. Its protein product is CASSEVVDTQYF.

V is TRBV12-5 and J is TRBJ2-1; D may be TRBD1 (5 bases). CDR1 is LGHNT and CDR2 is FRNRAP in the germline V gene. Trimming stripped 1 base from V and 1 base from J, with 17 bases between. The length of the CDR3 is 18 residues. This CDR3 reads CASGLAPPPGISYNEQFF. The DNA of the CDR3 is TGTGCTAGTGGTTTGGCTCCCCCCCCAGGGATATCCTACAATGAGCAGTTCTTC.

The chain employs TRBV5-4 and TRBJ2-3; 8 nucleotides line up with TRBD1. Germline V gives CDR1 SGHNT, CDR2 YYREEE (reference sequence). V lost 0 bases, J lost 5 bases, and 5 bases stayed unmatched. The CDR3 spans 15 residues. The CDR3 DNA reads as TGTGCCAGCAGCTTGGTGACAGGGGCGGTAGATACGCAGTATTTT. Its translation: CASSLVTGAVDTQYF.

By share of the sample, this clone is medium-sized. The chain uses TRBV18 and TRBJ1-2; no reliable D call. The ends were cut back, 2 bases at V and 8 bases at J, with 12 bases in the middle. The CDR3 covers 13 residues. Germline lookup yields CDR1 KGHSH and CDR2 LQKENI. DNA of the CDR3: TGTGCCAGCTCACCAAACCGGTTTGACGGCTACACCTTC. Translation: CASSPNRFDGYTF.

The sample holds a few counts of this clone. This sequence joins TRBV5-1 and TRBJ2-3; 8 nucleotides line up with TRBD1. The germline V gene has CDR1 SGHRS and CDR2 YFSETQ. This CDR3 spans 15 amino acids. Trimming at V came to 3 bases and at J to 2 bases, leaving 5 bases not matched to a gene. DNA for the CDR3: TGCGCCAGCAGCTACGACAGGGGTAACACAGATACGCAGTATTTT. Its translation: CASSYDRGNTDTQYF.

The chain carries TRBV18 and TRBJ1-6, with 10 bases fitting TRBD1. The CDR3 runs 18 residues. From germline, CDR1 is KGHSH and CDR2 LQKENI. Trimming took 6 bases from V and 5 from J; bases not matched to a gene: 13. CDR3 DNA: TGTGCCAGCTCTCGTCGCCACGGGACAGGGGTCGATAATTCACCCCTCCACTTT. Encoded protein: CASSRRHGTGVDNSPLHF.

DNA of the CDR3: TGCAGTGCTACTGAGGACAGGGGGATAGGAGCCAAAAACATTCAGTACTTC. Its protein is CSATEDRGIGAKNIQYF. This sequence joins TRBV20-1 and TRBJ2-4, with TRBD1 matching 10 bases. Losses at the gene ends were 4 bases for V and 0 bases for J; bases not matched to a gene: 9. The CDR3 consists of 17 residues. Germline values: CDR1 DFQATT, CDR2 SNEGSKA (reference sequence).

The chain carries TRBV5-1 and TRBJ1-2, with TRBD1 matching over 8 bases. Germline-derived CDR1 and CDR2 are SGHRS and YFSETQ. The junction had 15 bases not matched to a gene; V was cut back by 4 bases and J by 7 bases. The CDR3 has 16 residues. DNA of the CDR3: TGCGCCAGCAGCGGACCGACAGGGGTCGAACGGGGTGGCTACACCTTC. Its protein is CASSGPTGVERGGYTF.

The chain joins TRBV11-2 to TRBJ2-1; D call uncertain. Trimming removed 1 base from V and 9 bases from J, with 16 bases in between. The CDR3 extends over 15 amino acids. Germline lookup yields CDR1 SGHAT and CDR2 FQNNGV. The CDR3 coding sequence is TGTGCCAGCAGCTTAGGAAGCGCCTCCCCGGGTGAGCAGTTCTTC. It specifies CASSLGSASPGEQFF.

V usage is TRBV5-1 and J usage is TRBJ2-3; TRBD1 might be the D (6 bases). With 0 bases removed from V and 2 bases from J, the gap between germline ends came to 16 bases. Germline-derived CDR1 and CDR2 are SGHRS and YFSETQ. The CDR3 totals 17 residues. The CDR3 region is CASSLATGQQFTDTQYF. CDR3 DNA sequence: TGCGCCAGCAGCTTGGCCACTGGACAGCAGTTCACAGATACGCAGTATTTT.

The genes are TRBV4-2 and TRBJ2-3; the D is unclear. Per the germline V gene, CDR1 is LGHNA and CDR2 is YNFKEQ. V was trimmed by 1 base and J by 1 base, leaving 12 bases between them. The CDR3 consists of 16 residues. Here the CDR3 DNA reads TGTGCCAGCAGCCAAGGCGAAGGCAGCGGCACAGATACGCAGTATTTT. It encodes CASSQGEGSGTDTQYF.

V is TRBV11-1 and J is TRBJ2-6; weak D call: TRBD1 (7 bases). Trimming took 5 bases from V and 9 from J, leaving 20 bases between them. This CDR3 region has 16 residues. CDR1 is SGHAT and CDR2 is FQDESV in the germline V gene (reference sequence). The CDR3 is CASSRWGAGGVNVLTF. The CDR3 bases are TGTGCCAGCAGCCGTTGGGGGGCAGGGGGAGTCAACGTCCTGACTTTC.

This clone was picked up a small number of times. J is TRBJ2-1 and V is TRBV6-1; the match to TRBD2 covers 14 bases. The germline CDR1 and CDR2 sequences are MNHNS and SASEGT. CDR3 length: 17 amino acids. Trimming at V came to 3 bases and at J to 6 bases, leaving 7 bases not matched to a gene. CDR3 coding DNA: TGTGCCAGCAGTGATCGACTAGCGGGAGGGCCTTCCAATGAGCAGTTCTTC. This codes for CASSDRLAGGPSNEQFF.

This chain joins TRBV30 and TRBJ1-1; D gene ambiguous. Per germline, CDR1 GTSNPN and CDR2 SVGIG (reference sequence). Trimming stripped 1 base from V and 1 base from J, with 7 bases between. This CDR3 has 13 residues. The DNA for the CDR3 is TGTGCCTGGAGTGAGCACCAGAACACTGAAGCTTTCTTT. It encodes CAWSEHQNTEAFF.

The CDR3: CASSLPTGSNEKLFF. The DNA for the CDR3 is TGTGCCAGCAGCTTACCGACAGGGTCTAATGAAAAACTGTTTTTT. V gene TRBV7-9 combines with J gene TRBJ1-4; the match to TRBD1 covers 7 bases. Germline V gives CDR1 SEHNR, CDR2 FQNEAQ (reference sequence). V lost 2 bases, J lost 3 bases, and 3 bases stayed unmatched. CDR3 length: 15 residues.

The chain links TRBV25-1 to TRBJ1-2; 12 bases are a match to TRBD1. CDR1 and CDR2 (germline): MGHDK, SYGVNS. The trim removed 2 bases at V and 4 bases at J, leaving 5 bases unmatched. CDR3 length: 16 residues. The CDR3 sequence: CASSEGGTGGPYGYTF. For the CDR3, the DNA is TGTGCCAGCAGTGAAGGCGGGACAGGGGGCCCCTATGGCTACACCTTC.

J is TRBJ2-7 and V is TRBV11-2; 8 nucleotides agree with TRBD2. Germline CDR1 SGHAT, CDR2 FQNNGV. The CDR3 loop spans 14 amino acids. With 5 bases clipped from V and 6 bases from J, the junction kept 9 bases outside the gene matches. This CDR3 is CASSHRLRGGEQYF. The CDR3 bases are TGTGCCAGCAGCCATCGCCTTCGGGGGGGCGAGCAGTACTTC.

The CDR3 nucleotides are TGTGCCACCAGCAGAGCGATGGGGACAGGGTTTGCAGATACGCAGTATTTT. Translating it yields CATSRAMGTGFADTQYF. The rearrangement uses TRBV15 and TRBJ2-3; TRBD1 matches 9 bases. The CDR3 extends over 17 amino acids. Germline-derived CDR1 and CDR2 are LNHNV and YYDKDF (reference sequence). Trimming cost V 1 base and J 4 bases; bases outside gene matches: 9.

The V call is TRBV19, the J call TRBJ1-5, with 7 bases lining up with TRBD1. After removal of 6 bases from V and 1 base from J, the junction contained 6 bases not matched to a gene. The CDR3 length is 15 residues. Germline loops: CDR1 LNHDA, CDR2 SQIVND (reference sequence). The CDR3: CASRGGRGSNQPQHF. The CDR3 coding sequence is TGTGCCAGTAGAGGGGGCAGGGGAAGCAATCAGCCCCAGCATTTT.